The 28 T cell receptor beta chains below were found in one sample sequenced in a study of control samples from healthy donors and cancer patients. Sequencing used immunoSEQ multiplex PCR; TCRdb keeps in-frame clones, though not all of them. The profile shows roughly 130,000 clones, just under 95% of them singletons. Sample: blood. The source of these receptors is a man aged 25 to 40 in good health.

The chain links TRBV28 to TRBJ1-2, with D possibly TRBD1 on 5 matching bases. CDR1 and CDR2 from the germline V gene are MDHEN and SYDVKM. Trimming left V 6 bases short and J 6 bases short, with 14 bases between. CDR3 length equals 13 residues. DNA for the CDR3: TGTGCCAGCAGATCTCCAGGGTGGAATGGCTACACCTTC. Residues: CASRSPGWNGYTF.

The chain has TRBV21-1 and TRBJ1-1; the listed D gene, TRBD1, was not tested against the DNA. TRBV21-1 has pseudogene status. CDR3 length: 14 residues. The CDR3 reads CASSLGGLNTEAFF. The CDR3 DNA follows: TGTGCCAGCAGTTTAGGGGGCTTGAACACTGAAGCTTTCTTT.

This chain joins TRBV7-9 and TRBJ1-2; 8 bases map to TRBD1. This CDR3 spans 13 amino acids. Germline trimming cut 3 bases from V and 12 bases from J; bases unmatched to any gene: 9. The germline V gene has CDR1 SEHNR and CDR2 FQNEAQ (reference sequence). Here the CDR3 DNA reads TGTGCCAGCAGCTTTAGACAGGGGATGGGGGACACCTTC. Its protein product is CASSFRQGMGDTF.

V usage is TRBV2 and J usage is TRBJ1-4, with D possibly being TRBD1 (6 bases). V gave up 8 bases and J gave up 8 bases, with 12 bases separating them. The germline V gene has CDR1 SNHLY and CDR2 FYNNEI. The CDR3 has 12 amino acids. The CDR3 nucleotides read TGTGCCAGCCGGGGGGCAATGGAAAAACTGTTTTTT. Protein: CASRGAMEKLFF.

This clone occurred a few times. The J gene is TRBJ2-7, the V gene TRBV18, with TRBD1 matching over 9 bases. CDR1 is KGHSH and CDR2 is LQKENI in the germline V gene. CDR3 length equals 17 residues. Unmatched junction bases numbered 14, after V lost 2 bases and J lost 6 bases. CDR3 sequence reads: CASSPSSQGARESEQYF. The CDR3 coding sequence is TGTGCCAGCTCACCAAGTTCACAGGGGGCGCGGGAGAGCGAGCAGTACTTC.

This clone was seen only a few times. This chain connects TRBV3-1 (or the pseudogene TRBV3-2) to TRBJ2-3, with 10 nucleotides matching TRBD2. J gave up 3 bases and V 2 bases, and 8 bases lay outside the gene matches. Germline V gene lookup returns CDR1 LGHDT and CDR2 YNNKEL (reference sequence). The CDR3 runs 17 residues. The CDR3 DNA follows: TGTGCCAGCAGCCAACTAGCGGGAGTGATGGGAACAGATACGCAGTATTTT. This codes for CASSQLAGVMGTDTQYF.

This chain uses TRBV5-3 with TRBJ2-5, with no clear D. Being an ORF, TRBV5-3 has a function that is uncertain. Trimming took off 1 base at V and 0 bases at J, with 13 bases between the two ends. The CDR3 is 16 residues long. The CDR3 loop is CARSLTGPRYQETQYF. CDR3 DNA sequence: TGTGCCAGAAGCTTGACCGGGCCTCGGTACCAAGAGACCCAGTACTTC.

The chain joins TRBV6-5 to TRBJ2-5, with 11 positions matching TRBD2. Germline V lookup: CDR1 MNHEY, CDR2 SVGAGI. The J segment lost 1 base and the V segment lost 7 bases, leaving 5 bases of the junction unmatched. The CDR3 spans 15 residues. Written as DNA, the CDR3 is TGTGCCAGCAAGGAACTAGCGGGAGCCCAAGAGACCCAGTACTTC. As protein: CASKELAGAQETQYF.

The V and J genes are TRBV7-9 and TRBJ1-3; a possible D gene is TRBD1 (5 bases). Germline V gene lookup returns CDR1 SEHNR and CDR2 FQNEAQ (reference sequence). CDR3 length: 14 amino acids. Trimming removed 1 base from V and 8 bases from J, with 12 bases in between. CDR3 sequence: CASSLVGVMDTIYF. In nucleotides, the CDR3 is TGTGCCAGCAGCTTAGTGGGGGTGATGGACACCATATATTTT.

V is TRBV19 and J is TRBJ1-6; 10 bases match TRBD1. This CDR3 is built from 15 residues. V dropped 5 bases and J dropped 6; count of bases not matched to a gene: 4. Germline CDR1 reads LNHDA; CDR2 reads SQIVND (reference sequence). The CDR3 sequence is CASSATGGGNSPLHF. DNA for the CDR3: TGTGCCAGTAGTGCGACAGGGGGCGGTAATTCACCCCTCCACTTT. Complete variable domain (other parts from reference TRBV19 and TRBJ1-6): DGGITQSPKYLFRKEGQNVTLSCEQNLNHDAMYWYRQDPGQGLRLIYYSQIVNDFQKGDIAEGYSVSREKKESFPLTVTSAQKNPTAFYLCASSATGGGNSPLHFGNGTRLTVT.

The J gene is TRBJ1-2, the V gene TRBV19, with a weak D call TRBD1 (6 bases). Looked up from germline, CDR1 is LNHDA and CDR2 is SQIVND (reference sequence). The CDR3 extends over 15 amino acids. Trimming stripped 6 bases from V and 8 bases from J, with 22 bases between. The CDR3 DNA is TGTGCCAGTAGACCGCTTGTGGGGGGCTTCGGCGGCTACACCTTC. This gives the protein CASRPLVGGFGGYTF.

The sample holds one count of this clone. The chain carries TRBV28 and TRBJ1-5; maybe TRBD1 (5 bases). Germline assignment: CDR1 MDHEN and CDR2 SYDVKM. The V end lost 3 bases, the J end lost 5 bases, and 14 bases lay between the germline ends. The CDR3 is 15 residues long. The CDR3 sequence: CASSFQWGEHQPQHF. The CDR3 DNA reads TGTGCCAGCAGTTTTCAGTGGGGGGAACATCAGCCCCAGCATTTT.

This sequence joins TRBV7-2 and TRBJ2-1, with 9 bases that match TRBD2. V lost 5 bases and J lost 7; bases outside the gene matches: 6. The CDR3 length is 14 residues. CDR1 and CDR2 (germline): SGHTA, FQGNSA. In DNA, the CDR3 is TGTGCCAGCAGCAGGCGGGAGGGCCAGAATGAGCAGTTCTTC. Protein sequence: CASSRREGQNEQFF. The complete variable domain, with remaining parts taken from reference TRBV7-2 and TRBJ2-1, reads GAGVSQSPSNKVTEKGKDVELRCDPISGHTALYWYRQSLGQGLEFLIYFQGNSAPDKSGLPSDRFSAERTGGSVSTLTIQRTQQEDSAVYLCASSRREGQNEQFFGPGTRLTVL.

This clone appeared once. This chain connects TRBV18 to TRBJ1-4, with a tentative D call TRBD1 (6 bases). Germline assignment: CDR1 KGHSH and CDR2 LQKENI. The CDR3 extends over 13 amino acids. CDR3: CARGVWLGEKLFF. Written as DNA, the CDR3 is TGTGCAAGGGGGGTATGGTTAGGAGAAAAACTGTTTTTT.

J is TRBJ1-6 and V is TRBV28; unclear D gene. Trimming removed 3 bases at V and 7 bases at J, with 10 bases between. The CDR3 is 14 residues long. Looked up from germline, CDR1 is MDHEN and CDR2 is SYDVKM. The CDR3, as DNA: TGTGCCAGCAGTTTCAGAGGAGCAAATTCACCCCTCCACTTT. Its translation is CASSFRGANSPLHF.

The chain employs TRBV30 and TRBJ1-6, with 7 positions matching TRBD1. Trimming cost V 7 bases and J 1 base; bases outside gene matches: 4. Per the germline V gene, CDR1 is GTSNPN and CDR2 is SVGIG (reference sequence). This CDR3 is built from 14 residues. This CDR3 is CAFDRASYNSPLHF. CDR3 coding DNA: TGTGCCTTCGACAGGGCATCCTATAATTCACCCCTCCACTTT.

The V call is TRBV11-3, the J call TRBJ2-7; D gene unclear. The CDR3 has 11 amino acids. Per the germline V gene, CDR1 is SGHNT and CDR2 is YENEEA. V was pared by 2 bases and J by 5 bases, with 4 bases between. CDR3 bases: TGTGCCAGCAGCTTATCCCACGAGCAGTACTTC. Its protein is CASSLSHEQYF.

A single count supports this clone. V and J are TRBV10-3 and TRBJ1-1; D is possibly TRBD1 (6 bases). Trimming took 2 bases from V and 11 from J, leaving 15 bases between them. The germline gives CDR1 ENHRY, CDR2 SYGVKD. CDR3 length: 13 residues. The CDR3 spells CAISEPSGGQAFF. The DNA for the CDR3 is TGTGCCATCAGTGAGCCCAGCGGGGGGCAGGCTTTCTTT.

The CDR3 DNA sequence: TGTGCCAGCAGTTCAAGCGGGAGCGAAGATACGCAGTATTTT. Translated: CASSSSGSEDTQYF. V is TRBV6-4 and J is TRBJ2-3; 8 nucleotides agree with TRBD2. This CDR3 spans 14 amino acids. Germline CDR1 MRHNA, CDR2 SNTAGT. The J segment lost 5 bases and the V segment lost 5 bases, leaving 6 bases of the junction unmatched.

V and J are TRBV6-5 and TRBJ1-1; D not resolved. Per the germline V gene, CDR1 is MNHEY and CDR2 is SVGAGI. The CDR3 loop spans 12 amino acids. The V end lost 5 bases, the J end lost 7 bases, and 11 bases lay between the germline ends. The CDR3 DNA follows: TGTGCCAGCAGTCGGATTAGTTATGAAGCTTTCTTT. Protein sequence: CASSRISYEAFF.

V and J are TRBV3-1 (or the pseudogene TRBV3-2) and TRBJ2-7; 7 positions match TRBD1. Germline values: CDR1 LGHDT, CDR2 YNNKEL (reference sequence). V was clipped by 3 bases and J by 9 bases; unmatched bases: 5. This CDR3 has 12 residues. CDR3 DNA sequence: TGTGCCAGCAGCCATGACAGGGCTCCGCAGTACTTC. It translates to CASSHDRAPQYF.

Points on this clone: Additional DNA sequences in this sample encode the identical CDR3. This chain uses TRBV28 with TRBJ2-7; perhaps TRBD1 as D (8 bases). The germline V and J ends were trimmed by 3 bases and 4 bases, with 22 bases remaining between them. The CDR3 consists of 17 residues. The V gene's germline CDR1 is MDHEN and CDR2 SYDVKM. The CDR3 loop reads CASSFPRGQGGGYEQYF. DNA for the CDR3: TGTGCCAGCAGTTTCCCCAGGGGGCAGGGGGGAGGGTACGAGCAGTACTTC.

This sequence joins TRBV3-1 (or the pseudogene TRBV3-2) and TRBJ2-5; 9 nucleotides match TRBD2. Looked up from germline, CDR1 is LGHDT and CDR2 is YNNKEL (reference sequence). CDR3 length: 15 amino acids. V lost 0 bases and J lost 7; bases outside the gene matches: 6. The DNA of the CDR3 is TGTGCCAGCAGCCAAGAATCCAGCGGGGGGAGGACCCAGTACTTC. It codes for CASSQESSGGRTQYF.

This clone was picked up one time. The chain recombines TRBV19 with TRBJ2-5; D gene uncertain. The CDR3 has 13 amino acids. V lost 1 base to trimming and J lost 5 bases, with 8 bases between them. The germline V gene encodes CDR1 LNHDA and CDR2 SQIVND (reference sequence). CDR3 nucleotides: TGTGCCAGTAGTATAGGACCTTTGGAGACCCAGTACTTC. Translation gives CASSIGPLETQYF. Looking up the rest from reference TRBV19 and TRBJ2-5 gives the full variable domain: DGGITQSPKYLFRKEGQNVTLSCEQNLNHDAMYWYRQDPGQGLRLIYYSQIVNDFQKGDIAEGYSVSREKKESFPLTVTSAQKNPTAFYLCASSIGPLETQYFGPGTRLLVL.

J is TRBJ1-2 and V is TRBV9, with 10 nucleotides matching TRBD1. The CDR3 covers 16 residues. V was clipped by 3 bases and J by 4 bases; unmatched bases: 9. CDR1 is SGDLS and CDR2 is YYNGEE in the germline V gene. The CDR3 is CASSALLTGGSYGYTF. The CDR3 DNA reads TGTGCCAGCAGCGCCCTTTTGACAGGGGGCAGCTATGGCTACACCTTC. Based on the CDR3 plus reference TRBV9 and TRBJ1-2, the full variable domain is DSGVTQTPKHLITATGQRVTLRCSPRSGDLSVYWYQQSLDQGLQFLIQYYNGEERAKGNILERFSAQQFPDLHSELNLSSLELGDSALYFCASSALLTGGSYGYTFGSGTRLTVV.

This sequence joins TRBV7-2 and TRBJ1-1; D is unclear. This CDR3 comprises 12 residues. V lost 4 bases, J lost 1 base, and 4 bases lay in between. Germline CDR1 and CDR2: SGHTA and FQGNSA. In DNA, the CDR3 is TGTGCCAGCAGCTCCAAGAACACTGAAGCTTTCTTT. It translates to CASSSKNTEAFF.

The genes are TRBV11-2 and TRBJ2-5; D is perhaps TRBD2 (6 bases). Trimming shortened V by 3 bases and J by 1 base, and 6 bases separated the two germline ends. The CDR3 runs to 13 residues. Germline CDR1 reads SGHAT; CDR2 reads FQNNGV. CDR3 bases: TGTGCCAGCAGCTTGGGACTCCAAGAGACCCAGTACTTC. Protein product: CASSLGLQETQYF. Filled out from reference TRBV11-2 and TRBJ2-5, the complete variable domain reads EAGVAQSPRYKIIEKRQSVAFWCNPISGHATLYWYQQILGQGPKLLIQFQNNGVVDDSQLPKDRFSAERLKGVDSTLKIQPAKLEDSAVYLCASSLGLQETQYFGPGTRLLVL.

This clone is a singleton in its sample. This chain joins TRBV19 and TRBJ2-5; 7 bases agree with TRBD1. CDR3 length: 14 amino acids. With 5 bases clipped from V and 3 bases from J, the junction kept 6 bases outside the gene matches. Germline V lookup: CDR1 LNHDA, CDR2 SQIVND (reference sequence). The CDR3 reads CASSVTGREETQYF. The CDR3 DNA reads as TGTGCCAGTAGTGTGACAGGGCGGGAAGAGACCCAGTACTTC.